A single sample is the source of the 26 T cell receptor beta chains below, sequenced in a study of cytomegalovirus exposure and HLA in healthy donors. PCR used 60 Vbeta primers and 13 Jbeta primers. Clones were read by immunoSEQ multiplex PCR, and TCRdb kept only the in-frame ones, dropping some. Of some 89,000 clones in the sample, 80% to 90% are singletons; the top ten hold approximately 1.9%. Sequencing input: PBMCs. The receptors shown here come from a woman aged 25 to 39 in good health and CMV-seronegative.

This rearrangement joins TRBV15 to TRBJ1-2; D is perhaps TRBD1 (5 bases). Trimming removed 4 bases from V and 4 bases from J, with 10 bases in between. Germline V CDR1 and CDR2: LNHNV, YYDKDF (reference sequence). The CDR3 runs 13 residues. CDR3 DNA sequence: TGTGCCACCAGCATGACAGTAAGCTATGGCTACACCTTC. Translating it yields CATSMTVSYGYTF.

V is TRBV5-6 and J is TRBJ2-6; D is unclear. Germline CDR1 and CDR2: SGHDT and YYEEEE. This CDR3 is 15 amino acids long. The germline V and J ends were trimmed by 0 bases and 1 base, with 5 bases remaining between them. The CDR3 bases are TGTGCCAGCAGCTTGGTTAGTTCTGGGGCCAACGTCCTGACTTTC. It translates to CASSLVSSGANVLTF.

This chain links TRBV28 with TRBJ2-7, with 10 bases fitting TRBD1. The CDR3 totals 14 residues. The V gene end was trimmed by 8 bases and the J gene end by 7 bases; junction bases not matched to a gene: 11. From germline, CDR1 is MDHEN and CDR2 SYDVKM. The DNA of the CDR3 is TGTGCCAGCCGCAGACCGGGACAGGGGAGGGAGCAGTACTTC. Encoded protein: CASRRPGQGREQYF.

The rearrangement joins TRBV9 to TRBJ2-3; D is unclear. Germline V gene lookup returns CDR1 SGDLS and CDR2 YYNGEE. V dropped 4 bases and J dropped 0 bases, with 21 bases sitting between them. This CDR3 is 18 amino acids long. CDR3 coding DNA: TGTGCCAGCAGCCCCCGCCCCGATAATAAGCCTAGCACAGATACGCAGTATTTT. This translates into CASSPRPDNKPSTDTQYF.

Comment on this clone: The sample has other DNA sequences that encode this CDR3 too. V usage is TRBV7-8 and J usage is TRBJ1-6, with TRBD1 matching 9 bases. The CDR3 loop spans 16 amino acids. Germline lookup yields CDR1 SGHVS and CDR2 FQNEAQ. V trimming: 5 bases; J trimming: 4 bases; junction bases outside the gene matches: 6. The DNA of the CDR3 is TGTGCCAGCAGCCCCCCGGGGACAGGGTATAATTCACCCCTCCACTTT. It yields the protein CASSPPGTGYNSPLHF.

The rearrangement joins TRBV10-3 to TRBJ1-1; D remains ambiguous. V was cut by 7 bases and J by 1 base, with 10 bases left in between. Per the germline V gene, CDR1 is ENHRY and CDR2 is SYGVKD. The CDR3 contains 13 residues. The CDR3 sequence: CAITSSGNTEAFF. DNA of the CDR3: TGTGCCATCACGTCATCAGGGAACACTGAAGCTTTCTTT.

The CDR3 loop is CASSMARSNTEAFF. CDR3 DNA sequence: TGTGCCAGTAGTATGGCCAGGTCGAACACTGAAGCTTTCTTT. The V call is TRBV19, the J call TRBJ1-1; D is undetermined. The CDR3 loop spans 14 amino acids. The V end lost 3 bases, the J end lost 1 base, and 9 bases lay between the germline ends. The germline gives CDR1 LNHDA, CDR2 SQIVND (reference sequence). The whole variable domain, remainder taken from reference TRBV19 and TRBJ1-1, is DGGITQSPKYLFRKEGQNVTLSCEQNLNHDAMYWYRQDPGQGLRLIYYSQIVNDFQKGDIAEGYSVSREKKESFPLTVTSAQKNPTAFYLCASSMARSNTEAFFGQGTRLTVV.

CDR3 DNA: TGTGCCAGGGGCTGGCGGGCGGCCTACAATGAGCAGTTCTTC. Its translation: CARGWRAAYNEQFF. The chain joins TRBV27 to TRBJ2-1; TRBD2 might be the D (5 bases). Per germline, CDR1 MNHEY and CDR2 SMNVEV (reference sequence). Trimming shortened V by 9 bases and J by 2 bases, and 14 bases separated the two germline ends. The CDR3 covers 14 residues.

The chain couples TRBV28 to TRBJ2-5, with TRBD1 as a possible D gene (6 bases). The length of the CDR3 is 16 residues. CDR1 MDHEN and CDR2 SYDVKM come from the germline V gene. V shed 3 bases and J shed 1 base, with 15 bases lying between them. CDR3: CASSLRDIAIQETQYF. CDR3 sequence (DNA): TGTGCCAGCAGTTTGAGGGACATAGCTATCCAAGAGACCCAGTACTTC.

This clone has a single count. The rearrangement joins TRBV7-2 to TRBJ1-1; weak D call: TRBD1 (5 bases). CDR1 is SGHTA, CDR2 FQGNSA, per germline. Deletions cut 5 bases from V and 10 bases from J, with 17 bases between. This CDR3 contains 13 residues. The CDR3 nucleotides are TGTGCCAGCAGCCCATGGGACGTCGGGGGAGCTTTCTTT. It encodes CASSPWDVGGAFF. The full variable domain, completed using reference TRBV7-2 and TRBJ1-1, is GAGVSQSPSNKVTEKGKDVELRCDPISGHTALYWYRQSLGQGLEFLIYFQGNSAPDKSGLPSDRFSAERTGGSVSTLTIQRTQQEDSAVYLCASSPWDVGGAFFGQGTRLTVV.

The genes are TRBV18 and TRBJ1-2; 9 nucleotides match TRBD1. Trimming removed 3 bases from V and 2 bases from J; junction bases left unmatched: 10. Germline V lookup: CDR1 KGHSH, CDR2 LQKENI. The CDR3 is made up of 17 amino acids. CDR3 sequence: CASSPLQGAGSNYGYTF. The CDR3 coding sequence is TGTGCCAGCTCACCCTTACAGGGGGCCGGATCGAACTATGGCTACACCTTC.

This chain uses TRBV4-1 with TRBJ2-1; 9 nucleotides match TRBD2. Germline V gene data show CDR1 as MGHRA and CDR2 as YSYEKL. V was pared by 4 bases and J by 4 bases, with 5 bases of the junction left unmatched. The CDR3 loop spans 15 amino acids. In nucleotides, the CDR3 is TGCGCCAGCAGCCTAGCGGGAGCCTTTTACAATGAGCAGTTCTTC. This codes for CASSLAGAFYNEQFF.

Comment on this clone: Distinct nucleotide sequences in the sample also encode this CDR3. The chain employs TRBV7-2 and TRBJ2-7; TRBD1 matches at 10 bases. CDR1 SGHTA and CDR2 FQGNSA come from the germline V gene. The CDR3 is 18 amino acids. V lost 1 base, J lost 1 base, and 10 bases stayed unmatched. CDR3 DNA: TGTGCCAGCAGCTTAGGGCGCCTCGGGACAGGGGTATCCTACGAGCAGTACTTC. It codes for CASSLGRLGTGVSYEQYF.

This clone has more than one count but fewer than ten. The rearrangement links TRBV28 to TRBJ1-1, with 7 bases identical to TRBD1. The germline gives CDR1 MDHEN, CDR2 SYDVKM. The CDR3 length is 16 residues. The V and J ends lost 3 bases and 4 bases, in that order; junction bases with no gene match: 11. The chain's CDR3 is CASSLLWDSGGTEAFF. The CDR3 nucleotides are TGTGCCAGCAGTTTGCTGTGGGACAGCGGAGGCACTGAAGCTTTCTTT.

V usage is TRBV10-3 and J usage is TRBJ2-5; 7 bases are a match to TRBD1. There are 14 residues in the CDR3. Germline V lookup: CDR1 ENHRY, CDR2 SYGVKD. J gave up 2 bases and V 2 bases, and 2 bases lay outside the gene matches. CDR3 DNA: TGTGCCATCAGTGAGACAGGGGATCAAGAGACCCAGTACTTC. This translates into CAISETGDQETQYF.

J is TRBJ2-5 and V is TRBV7-2, with a weak D call TRBD1 (5 bases). CDR3 length: 16 amino acids. Germline CDR1 and CDR2: SGHTA and FQGNSA. V lost 1 base, J lost 5 bases, and 17 bases lay in between. The CDR3 protein is CASSLVLGRVEETQYF. CDR3 bases: TGTGCCAGCAGCTTAGTGCTGGGGCGAGTGGAGGAGACCCAGTACTTC. The variable domain in full, with the rest retrieved from reference TRBV7-2 and TRBJ2-5, is GAGVSQSPSNKVTEKGKDVELRCDPISGHTALYWYRQSLGQGLEFLIYFQGNSAPDKSGLPSDRFSAERTGGSVSTLTIQRTQQEDSAVYLCASSLVLGRVEETQYFGPGTRLLVL.

The chain carries TRBV30 and TRBJ1-2, with D hard to call. The CDR3 loop spans 13 amino acids. Per germline, CDR1 GTSNPN and CDR2 SVGIG (reference sequence). The germline V and J ends were trimmed by 2 bases and 7 bases, with 14 bases remaining between them. The CDR3 loop reads CAWSTGLASGYTF. The CDR3 DNA reads as TGTGCCTGGAGTACGGGGTTGGCTAGTGGCTACACCTTC.

The chain combines TRBV27 with TRBJ2-2, with 7 bases identical to TRBD1. This CDR3 has 14 amino acids. In germline, CDR1 is MNHEY, CDR2 SMNVEV (reference sequence). The CDR3 nucleotides read TGTGCACCGCGAGGGGGCTCAGGGACCGGGGAGCTGTTTTTT. Its translation: CAPRGGSGTGELFF.

The chain is built from TRBV6-5 and TRBJ1-3; TRBD1 matches at 7 bases. This CDR3 comprises 14 residues. V dropped 7 bases and J dropped 2; count of bases not matched to a gene: 5. Germline values: CDR1 MNHEY, CDR2 SVGAGI. The CDR3 region is CASKTGTAGNTIYF. CDR3 DNA sequence: TGTGCCAGCAAAACTGGGACAGCTGGAAACACCATATATTTT.

The chain links TRBV10-2 to TRBJ1-3, with D perhaps matching TRBD1 (6 bases). CDR1 WSHSY and CDR2 SAAADI come from the germline V gene. The CDR3 consists of 16 residues. V lost 3 bases and J 2 bases, leaving 14 bases between the germline ends. The DNA of the CDR3 is TGCGCCAGCAGTGACCTCGGGGGGGCGCCTGGAAACACCATATATTTT. Its translation is CASSDLGGAPGNTIYF.

This clone was found a few times. The rearrangement uses TRBV7-9 and TRBJ2-1; 11 positions agree with TRBD2. In germline, CDR1 is SEHNR, CDR2 FQNEAQ (reference sequence). The trim removed 5 bases at V and 12 bases at J, leaving 18 bases unmatched. This CDR3 is built from 17 residues. The DNA of the CDR3 is TGTGCCAGCAGCCAAGGAGATAGCGGGAGGGCCGTCGAGGGGCAGTTCTTC. Protein: CASSQGDSGRAVEGQFF. The whole variable domain, remainder taken from reference TRBV7-9 and TRBJ2-1, is DTGVSQNPRHKITKRGQNVTFRCDPISEHNRLYWYRQTLGQGPEFLTYFQNEAQLEKSRLLSDRFSAERPKGSFSTLEIQRTEQGDSAMYLCASSQGDSGRAVEGQFFGPGTRLTVL.

V gene TRBV28 combines with J gene TRBJ2-6; tentative D call: TRBD1 (6 bases). This CDR3 region has 17 residues. Trimming removed 8 bases at V and 4 bases at J, with 21 bases between. Germline V gene lookup returns CDR1 MDHEN and CDR2 SYDVKM. CDR3 nucleotide sequence: TGTGCCAGCCGAATTCCTCCAGGGGAGTGGGGGGCCAACGTCCTGACTTTC. Protein: CASRIPPGEWGANVLTF.

This clone was seen just once. The chain combines TRBV9 with TRBJ1-1, with 7 bases that match TRBD1. The germline V gene encodes CDR1 SGDLS and CDR2 YYNGEE. With 2 bases clipped from V and 9 bases from J, the junction kept 7 bases outside the gene matches. This CDR3 comprises 13 residues. The CDR3 sequence is CASSVIQGGKAFF. DNA of the CDR3: TGTGCCAGCAGCGTCATTCAGGGGGGCAAAGCTTTCTTT.

The rearrangement joins TRBV11-1 to TRBJ1-4, with a possible D match to TRBD1 (5 bases). This CDR3 is built from 14 residues. The germline CDR1 and CDR2 sequences are SGHAT and FQDESV (reference sequence). V dropped 4 bases and J dropped 7 bases, with 13 bases sitting between them. The CDR3 spells CASSSREEGEKLFF. In DNA form, the CDR3 reads TGTGCCAGCAGCTCCAGGGAGGAAGGTGAAAAACTGTTTTTT.

DNA of the CDR3: TGTGCCAGTAGTTTCAACTACAATGAGCAGTTCTTC. It specifies CASSFNYNEQFF. This chain connects TRBV19 to TRBJ2-1; D is uncertain. The germline gives CDR1 LNHDA, CDR2 SQIVND (reference sequence). Between the trimmed V and J ends, which lost 5 bases and 3 bases, there was a span of 5 bases. CDR3 length: 12 amino acids.

The rearrangement uses TRBV29-1 and TRBJ2-3; D is perhaps TRBD2 (6 bases). CDR3 length: 14 residues. The V end lost 0 bases, the J end lost 0 bases, and 7 bases lay between the germline ends. Germline-derived CDR1 and CDR2 are SQVTM and ANQGSEA. CDR3: CSVEDRGSTDTQYF. CDR3 in DNA: TGCAGCGTTGAAGATCGGGGGAGCACAGATACGCAGTATTTT.